The rows below give T cell receptor beta chains drawn from one sample of a study of a mutant IDH1 vaccine in newly diagnosed glioma. Some clones are missing from TCRdb's copy, which holds only in-frame ones; the method was immunoSEQ multiplex PCR. The data contain some 36,000 clones, roughly 81% of them seen just once; the ten biggest clones take up about 12%. These receptors' targets are unknown. The sample was PBMCs, taken from a glioma patient whose treatment included an IDH1 peptide vaccine. These receptors all come from a man between 45 and 60 years old with glioma. CDR3s include the opening cysteine and the closing phenylalanine or tryptophan. The D gene is left open where the match is weak. For some rows the clone size is stated as once, few or many, or as a class when expanded; others skip it.

CDR3nt: TGTGCCAGCAGACCCGGACCCCAATCAACCACTGAAGCTTTCTTT
CDR3aa: CASRPGPQSTTEAFF
v_gene: TRBV6-5
abundance: -
d_gene: -
j_gene: TRBJ1-1

CDR3nt: TGTGCCAGCAGCTTCGGACGGCTCTCTGGGGCCAACGTCCTGACTTTC
CDR3aa: CASSFGRLSGANVLTF
v_gene: TRBV5-6
abundance: -
d_gene: -
j_gene: TRBJ2-6

CDR3nt: TGTGCCATCAGTGACAGGGGAACTACAGATACGCAGTATTTT
CDR3aa: CAISDRGTTDTQYF
v_gene: TRBV10-3
abundance: -
d_gene: -
j_gene: TRBJ2-3

CDR3nt: TGTGCCAGCAGTTTTCGAATGAACACTGAAGCTTTCTTT
CDR3aa: CASSFRMNTEAFF
v_gene: TRBV28
abundance: -
d_gene: -
j_gene: TRBJ1-1

CDR3nt: TGTGCCAGCAGCCCCGCCGGGACCAAGGGATCGGATACGCAGTATTTT
CDR3aa: CASSPAGTKGSDTQYF
v_gene: TRBV7-2
abundance: -
d_gene: -
j_gene: TRBJ2-3

CDR3nt: TGTGCCAGTAGTAAGGGACAGGGGTACTACGAGCAGTACTTC
CDR3aa: CASSKGQGYYEQYF
v_gene: TRBV19
abundance: -
d_gene: TRBD1
j_gene: TRBJ2-7

CDR3nt: TGTGCCAGCTCAAAGGACTGGACTAATGAAAAACTGTTTTTT
CDR3aa: CASSKDWTNEKLFF
v_gene: TRBV18
abundance: -
d_gene: -
j_gene: TRBJ1-4

CDR3nt: TGCAGCGGGAGCAGGGGATTCACCCCAGGCGATGAGCAGTTCTTC
CDR3aa: CSGSRGFTPGDEQFF
v_gene: TRBV29-1
abundance: -
d_gene: -
j_gene: TRBJ2-1

CDR3nt: TGCGCCAGCAGCTCCCTTGGACAGGGCCCTAACTACGAGCAGTACTTC
CDR3aa: CASSSLGQGPNYEQYF
v_gene: TRBV5-1
abundance: -
d_gene: TRBD1
j_gene: TRBJ2-7

CDR3nt: TGTGCCAGCAGCACCCCTAGGCAGGGGGGCACTGAAGCTTTCTTT
CDR3aa: CASSTPRQGGTEAFF
v_gene: TRBV5-6
abundance: -
d_gene: TRBD1
j_gene: TRBJ1-1

CDR3nt: TGTGCCAGCAGTTACCAGCGGGGGAGCACCGGGGAGCTGTTTTTT
CDR3aa: CASSYQRGSTGELFF
v_gene: TRBV6-5
abundance: -
d_gene: TRBD2
j_gene: TRBJ2-2

CDR3nt: TGTGCCAGCAGCTCCAGCGGGAGGGCGGGGGAGCAGTACTTC
CDR3aa: CASSSSGRAGEQYF
v_gene: TRBV7-9
abundance: -
d_gene: TRBD2
j_gene: TRBJ2-7

CDR3nt: TGTGCCAGCAGCTTCACCGACCCTACCTACGAGCAGTACTTC
CDR3aa: CASSFTDPTYEQYF
v_gene: TRBV7-2
abundance: -
d_gene: -
j_gene: TRBJ2-7

CDR3nt: TGTGCCAGTAGTTCCGGGACAGGGGCCTTACTGAAGGCTTTCTTT
CDR3aa: CASSSGTGALLKAFF
v_gene: TRBV19
abundance: few
d_gene: TRBD1
j_gene: TRBJ1-1

CDR3nt: TGTGCCAGCAGCCTGGGACAGGGAAACATTCAGTACTTC
CDR3aa: CASSLGQGNIQYF
v_gene: TRBV11-2
abundance: -
d_gene: TRBD1
j_gene: TRBJ2-4

CDR3nt: TGTGCCAGCAGTCCTAATTCCTACGAGCAGTACTTC
CDR3aa: CASSPNSYEQYF
v_gene: TRBV27
abundance: -
d_gene: -
j_gene: TRBJ2-7

CDR3nt: TGTGCCAGCAGCTGGGGGGGGCTATACGAGCAGTACTTC
CDR3aa: CASSWGGLYEQYF
v_gene: TRBV7-2
abundance: few
d_gene: -
j_gene: TRBJ2-7

CDR3nt: TGTGCCAGCAGTTACGGGACAGGGGGAGATGGGACTGAAGCCTTCTTT
CDR3aa: CASSYGTGGDGTEAFF
v_gene: TRBV6-5
abundance: -
d_gene: TRBD1
j_gene: TRBJ1-1

CDR3nt: TGCGCCAGCAGCCAAGTGGCCCAAGGGGGTGGCTACACCTTC
CDR3aa: CASSQVAQGGGYTF
v_gene: TRBV4-1
abundance: -
d_gene: -
j_gene: TRBJ1-2

CDR3nt: TGTGCCAGTAGTATAGGACGTCGGGAGACCCAGTACTTC
CDR3aa: CASSIGRRETQYF
v_gene: TRBV19
abundance: -
d_gene: -
j_gene: TRBJ2-5

CDR3nt: TGTGCCAGCAGAACTACCCCGGGACAGGGGACTGAAGCTTTCTTT
CDR3aa: CASRTTPGQGTEAFF
v_gene: TRBV5-8
abundance: -
d_gene: TRBD1
j_gene: TRBJ1-1

CDR3nt: TGCGCCAGCAGCCCGCTCTTAATACGGACAGGGGGTAACTATGGCTACACCTTC
CDR3aa: CASSPLLIRTGGNYGYTF
v_gene: TRBV4-3
abundance: -
d_gene: TRBD1
j_gene: TRBJ1-2

CDR3nt: TGCGCCAGCAGCCAAGGCCCAGGGATGGTTTTGGTTCGAAATTTTGAGCAGTTCTTC
CDR3aa: CASSQGPGMVLVRNFEQFF
v_gene: TRBV4-1
abundance: -
d_gene: -
j_gene: TRBJ2-1

CDR3nt: TGTGCCAGCAGTGACGGGCCAGGGAGTGCTGGCGGTGAAAAACTGTTTTTT
CDR3aa: CASSDGPGSAGGEKLFF
v_gene: TRBV2
abundance: -
d_gene: -
j_gene: TRBJ1-4

CDR3nt: TGTGCCACCCAAGGGATTTTGGGAGGGGGCTACACCTTC
CDR3aa: CATQGILGGGYTF
v_gene: TRBV15
abundance: -
d_gene: -
j_gene: TRBJ1-2

CDR3nt: TGTGCCAGCAGCATAGAGGGATTCCCCTCTGGAAACACCATATATTTT
CDR3aa: CASSIEGFPSGNTIYF
v_gene: TRBV9
abundance: -
d_gene: -
j_gene: TRBJ1-3

CDR3nt: TGTGCCAGCAGGGACAGGGCCGGGAGTGGGGCCAACGTCCTGACTTTC
CDR3aa: CASRDRAGSGANVLTF
v_gene: TRBV2
abundance: -
d_gene: TRBD1
j_gene: TRBJ2-6

CDR3nt: TGTGCCAGCAGCTTAGCTGTCTCTGGGGCCAACGTCCTGACTTTC
CDR3aa: CASSLAVSGANVLTF
v_gene: TRBV7-9
abundance: -
d_gene: -
j_gene: TRBJ2-6

CDR3nt: TGTGCCAGCAGCGTAGGACCGGGACAGACGAACAATGAGCAGTTCTTC
CDR3aa: CASSVGPGQTNNEQFF
v_gene: TRBV9
abundance: once
d_gene: TRBD1
j_gene: TRBJ2-1

CDR3nt: TGTGCCAGCAGCTTGGCCGGGACTCGGAGGGAAGAGACCCAGTACTTC
CDR3aa: CASSLAGTRREETQYF
v_gene: TRBV5-6
abundance: -
d_gene: -
j_gene: TRBJ2-5

CDR3nt: TGTGCCAGCAGCTCTGACTGGGGTGGGGAAAAACTGTTTTTT
CDR3aa: CASSSDWGGEKLFF
v_gene: TRBV5-4
abundance: -
d_gene: -
j_gene: TRBJ1-4

CDR3nt: TGTGCCAGCAGCCCCGGGACTGGGGATTATGGCTACACCTTC
CDR3aa: CASSPGTGDYGYTF
v_gene: TRBV7-2
abundance: -
d_gene: -
j_gene: TRBJ1-2

CDR3nt: TGTGCCAGCAGCCCCGGCCTTTACACCGGGGAGCTGTTTTTT
CDR3aa: CASSPGLYTGELFF
v_gene: TRBV11-2
abundance: -
d_gene: -
j_gene: TRBJ2-2

CDR3nt: TGTGCCAGCAGGCCCTCCCGGGACAGCTCCTACGAGCAGTACTTC
CDR3aa: CASRPSRDSSYEQYF
v_gene: TRBV6-5
abundance: -
d_gene: TRBD1
j_gene: TRBJ2-7

CDR3nt: TGTGCCGGGGGGCAGGACGGTAGGGGCTACACCTTC
CDR3aa: CAGGQDGRGYTF
v_gene: TRBV6-1
abundance: -
d_gene: -
j_gene: TRBJ1-2

CDR3nt: TGCGCCAGCAGCGCCGGAAGGGGGGGGGACACAGATACGCAGTATTTT
CDR3aa: CASSAGRGGDTDTQYF
v_gene: TRBV5-1
abundance: -
d_gene: -
j_gene: TRBJ2-3

CDR3nt: TGTGCCAGCAGTGAATTCCGGACAGGGCATGAAGCTTTCTTT
CDR3aa: CASSEFRTGHEAFF
v_gene: TRBV2
abundance: -
d_gene: TRBD1
j_gene: TRBJ1-1

CDR3nt: TGTGCCAGCAGCTTAGAGGTTCATAGCAATCAGCCCCAGCATTTT
CDR3aa: CASSLEVHSNQPQHF
v_gene: TRBV11-2
abundance: -
d_gene: -
j_gene: TRBJ1-5

CDR3nt: TGTGCCAGTACCGCAGGGGGCATCACCTATGGCTACACCTTC
CDR3aa: CASTAGGITYGYTF
v_gene: TRBV19
abundance: -
d_gene: TRBD1
j_gene: TRBJ1-2

CDR3nt: TGCGCCAGCAGCTCTGGTACAGGGGACGGTGAAGCTTTCTTT
CDR3aa: CASSSGTGDGEAFF
v_gene: TRBV5-1
abundance: -
d_gene: TRBD1
j_gene: TRBJ1-1

CDR3nt: TGTGCCAGCAGCTTGAACGCGGGTTCGCGCTACGAGCAGTACTTC
CDR3aa: CASSLNAGSRYEQYF
v_gene: TRBV5-4
abundance: -
d_gene: -
j_gene: TRBJ2-7

CDR3nt: TGTGCCAGCAGCACCTCTTATGGCTACACCTTC
CDR3aa: CASSTSYGYTF
v_gene: TRBV2
abundance: few
d_gene: -
j_gene: TRBJ1-2

CDR3nt: TGCGCCAGCAGCCGCACCGGGACAGAAGAGGAAAAACTGTTTTTT
CDR3aa: CASSRTGTEEEKLFF
v_gene: TRBV5-1
abundance: -
d_gene: TRBD1
j_gene: TRBJ1-4

CDR3nt: TGTGCCTGGAGATCTTGGGCGGGGGTAAATCCCGGGGAGCTGTTTTTT
CDR3aa: CAWRSWAGVNPGELFF
v_gene: TRBV30
abundance: -
d_gene: TRBD2
j_gene: TRBJ2-2

CDR3nt: TGTGCCAGCAGTTACGAGGCAGACAATTCACCCCTCCACTTT
CDR3aa: CASSYEADNSPLHF
v_gene: TRBV6-5
abundance: -
d_gene: -
j_gene: TRBJ1-6

CDR3nt: TGTGCCAGCAGCGCCCCTAGGGGCGCAGATACGCAGTATTTT
CDR3aa: CASSAPRGADTQYF
v_gene: TRBV9
abundance: -
d_gene: -
j_gene: TRBJ2-3

CDR3nt: TGTGCCAGCAGCTTAACGGGCGCTGGGGCCAACGTCCTGACTTTC
CDR3aa: CASSLTGAGANVLTF
v_gene: TRBV11-2
abundance: -
d_gene: -
j_gene: TRBJ2-6

CDR3nt: TGTGCCAGCAGCTTAAGGGGTCGTGGTGAGCAGTTCTTC
CDR3aa: CASSLRGRGEQFF
v_gene: TRBV7-3
abundance: -
d_gene: -
j_gene: TRBJ2-1